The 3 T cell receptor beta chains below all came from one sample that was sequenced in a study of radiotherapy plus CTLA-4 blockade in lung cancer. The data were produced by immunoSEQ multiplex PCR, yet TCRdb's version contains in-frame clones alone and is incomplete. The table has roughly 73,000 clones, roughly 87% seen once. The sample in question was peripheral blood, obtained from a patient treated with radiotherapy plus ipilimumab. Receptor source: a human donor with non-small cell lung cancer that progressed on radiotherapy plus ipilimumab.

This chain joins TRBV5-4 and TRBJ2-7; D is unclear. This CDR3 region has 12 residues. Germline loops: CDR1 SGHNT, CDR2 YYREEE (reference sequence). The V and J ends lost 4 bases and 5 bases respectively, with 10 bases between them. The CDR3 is CASSRPADEQYF. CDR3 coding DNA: TGTGCCAGCAGCCGTCCCGCGGACGAGCAGTACTTC.

CDR3 in amino acids: CASSEMASGRDTQYF. The CDR3, as DNA: TGTGCCAGCAGTGAAATGGCTAGCGGGAGGGATACGCAGTATTTT. J is TRBJ2-3 and V is TRBV2, with 11 bases identical to TRBD2. The V segment lost 2 bases and the J segment 6 bases; nucleotides outside the gene matches: 4. The CDR3 is 15 residues long. The V gene's germline CDR1 is SNHLY and CDR2 FYNNEI.

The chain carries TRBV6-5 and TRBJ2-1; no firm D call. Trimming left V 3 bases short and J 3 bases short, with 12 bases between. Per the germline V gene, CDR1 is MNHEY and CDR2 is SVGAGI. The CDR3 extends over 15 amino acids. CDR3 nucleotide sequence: TGTGCCAGCAGTTATTTGGCGGCCGACTACAATGAGCAGTTCTTC. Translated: CASSYLAADYNEQFF.